The entry that follows covers one T cell receptor beta chain sequence. The source of the sample is a study of blood T cell repertoires in COVID-19. Study-level information: There were acute and convalescent COVID-19 samples, and they came from the United States, Italy and Spain.

Some clones are missing from TCRdb's copy, which holds only in-frame ones; the method was immunoSEQ multiplex PCR. The sample carries 250,000 to 350,000 clones, about 88% recorded once. Participants were aged 18 to 89 years from roughly 26 US areas. In assigning cohorts, the study relied on participant-reported clinical history. The CDR3 covers 16 residues. The germline V gene has CDR1 LNHNV and CDR2 YYDKDF (reference sequence). J lost 5 bases, V lost 3 bases, and 4 bases had no gene match. What was sequenced was PBMCs or T cells enriched from blood (not recorded which). The receptor was isolated from a woman between 45 and 65 years old who had recovered from COVID-19. The rearrangement links TRBV15 to TRBJ2-3; 14 bases line up with TRBD2. For the CDR3, the DNA is TGTGCCACCAGCAGCGGGACTAGCGGGAGTCTAGATACGCAGTATTTT. Its translation: CATSSGTSGSLDTQYF. Combining the CDR3 with reference TRBV15 and TRBJ2-3 gives the whole variable domain DAMVIQNPRYQVTQFGKPVTLSCSQTLNHNVMYWYQQKSSQAPKLLFHYYDKDFNNEADTPDNFQSRRPNTSFCFLDIRSPGLGDTAMYLCATSSGTSGSLDTQYFGPGTRLTVL.